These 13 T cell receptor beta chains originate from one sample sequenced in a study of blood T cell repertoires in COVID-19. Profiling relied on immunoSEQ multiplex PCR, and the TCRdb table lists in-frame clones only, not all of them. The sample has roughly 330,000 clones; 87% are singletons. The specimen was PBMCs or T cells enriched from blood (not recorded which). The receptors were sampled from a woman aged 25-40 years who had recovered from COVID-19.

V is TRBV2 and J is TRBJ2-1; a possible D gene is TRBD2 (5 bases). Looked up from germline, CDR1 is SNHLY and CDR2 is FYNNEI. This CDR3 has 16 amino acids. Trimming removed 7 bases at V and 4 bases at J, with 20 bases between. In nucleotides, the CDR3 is TGTGCCAGCACAACCCACCAGCGGATCCTATACAATGAGCAGTTCTTC. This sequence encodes CASTTHQRILYNEQFF.

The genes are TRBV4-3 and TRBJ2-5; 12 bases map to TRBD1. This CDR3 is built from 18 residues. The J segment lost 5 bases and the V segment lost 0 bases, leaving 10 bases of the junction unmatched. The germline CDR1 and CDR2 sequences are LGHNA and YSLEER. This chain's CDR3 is CASSQDRDRGHGGETQYF. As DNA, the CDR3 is TGCGCCAGCAGCCAAGACCGGGACAGGGGGCACGGAGGGGAGACCCAGTACTTC.

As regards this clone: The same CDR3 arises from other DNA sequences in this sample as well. The CDR3 here is CASSFGTGNTEAFF. In nucleotides, the CDR3 is TGTGCCAGCAGTTTCGGGACTGGGAACACTGAAGCTTTCTTT. V and J are TRBV27 and TRBJ1-1; D may be TRBD1 (5 bases). The germline CDR1 and CDR2 sequences are MNHEY and SMNVEV (reference sequence). V lost 3 bases to trimming and J lost 1 base, with 9 bases between them. The CDR3 runs to 14 residues.

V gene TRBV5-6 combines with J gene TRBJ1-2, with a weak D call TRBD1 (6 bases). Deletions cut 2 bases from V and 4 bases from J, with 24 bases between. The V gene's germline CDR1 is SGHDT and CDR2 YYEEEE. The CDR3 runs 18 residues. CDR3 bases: TGTGCCAGCAGCTTTCCATACTTGATGGGGGGGGCCGTCTATGGCTACACCTTC. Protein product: CASSFPYLMGGAVYGYTF.

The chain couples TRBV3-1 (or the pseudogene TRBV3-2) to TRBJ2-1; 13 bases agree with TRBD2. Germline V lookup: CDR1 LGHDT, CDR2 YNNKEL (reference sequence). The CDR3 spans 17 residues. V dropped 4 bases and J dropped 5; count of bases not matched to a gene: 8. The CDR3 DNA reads TGTGCCAGCAGCCCCGGACTAGCGGGGGCAGAACACAATGAGCAGTTCTTC. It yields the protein CASSPGLAGAEHNEQFF.

CDR3 residues: CASGIQGSQPQHF. In nucleotides, the CDR3 is TGTGCCAGCGGAATACAGGGGAGTCAGCCCCAGCATTTT. The chain uses TRBV6-5 and TRBJ1-5; TRBD1 agrees at 7 bases. The CDR3 covers 13 residues. In germline, CDR1 is MNHEY, CDR2 SVGAGI. Germline trimming cut 8 bases from V and 6 bases from J; bases unmatched to any gene: 7.

As DNA, the CDR3 is TGTGCCAGCAGCCAAGGCCCAGCGGGGGTCTACGAGCAGTACTTC. It yields the protein CASSQGPAGVYEQYF. The gene calls are TRBV4-2 and TRBJ2-7, with 8 bases that match TRBD2. The ends lost 1 base at V and 3 bases at J; junction bases unmatched: 5. CDR1 LGHNA and CDR2 YNFKEQ come from the germline V gene. CDR3 size: 15 residues.

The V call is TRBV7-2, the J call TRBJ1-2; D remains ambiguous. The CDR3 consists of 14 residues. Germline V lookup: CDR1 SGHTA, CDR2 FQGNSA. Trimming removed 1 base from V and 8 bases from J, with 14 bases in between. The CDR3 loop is CASSLGVPRGGYTF. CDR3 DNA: TGTGCCAGCAGCTTAGGGGTCCCCAGAGGCGGCTACACCTTC.

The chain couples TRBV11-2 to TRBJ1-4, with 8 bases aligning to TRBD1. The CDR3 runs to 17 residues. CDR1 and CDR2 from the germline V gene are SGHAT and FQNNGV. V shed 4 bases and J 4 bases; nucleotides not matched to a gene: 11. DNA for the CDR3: TGTGCCAGCAGCTCCGAAAGCAGACAGGGGATTAATGAAAAACTGTTTTTT. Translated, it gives CASSSESRQGINEKLFF.

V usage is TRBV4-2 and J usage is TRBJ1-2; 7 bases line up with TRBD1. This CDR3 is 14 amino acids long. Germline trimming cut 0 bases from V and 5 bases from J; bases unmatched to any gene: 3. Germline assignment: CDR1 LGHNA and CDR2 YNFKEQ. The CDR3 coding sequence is TGTGCCAGCAGCCAAGAACAGGGGCCGTATGGCTACACCTTC. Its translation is CASSQEQGPYGYTF.

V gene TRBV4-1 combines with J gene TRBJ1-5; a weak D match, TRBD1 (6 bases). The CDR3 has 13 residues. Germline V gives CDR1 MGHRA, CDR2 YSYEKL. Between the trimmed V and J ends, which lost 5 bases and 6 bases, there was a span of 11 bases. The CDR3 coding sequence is TGCGCCAGCAGCGTGGGGGCCGGTCAGCCCCAGCATTTT. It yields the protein CASSVGAGQPQHF.

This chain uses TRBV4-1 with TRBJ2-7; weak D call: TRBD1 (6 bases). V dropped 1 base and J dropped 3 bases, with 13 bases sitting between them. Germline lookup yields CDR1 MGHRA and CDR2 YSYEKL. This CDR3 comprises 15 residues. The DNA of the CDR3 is TGCGCCAGCAGCCAAGCGCAGGGGCTCCTCTACGAGCAGTACTTC. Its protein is CASSQAQGLLYEQYF.

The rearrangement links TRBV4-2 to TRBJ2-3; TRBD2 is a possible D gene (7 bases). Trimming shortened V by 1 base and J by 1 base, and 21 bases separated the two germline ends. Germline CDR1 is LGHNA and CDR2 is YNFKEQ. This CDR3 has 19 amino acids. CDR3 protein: CASSQVFRGGGQGTDTQYF. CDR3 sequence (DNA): TGTGCCAGCAGCCAAGTGTTTCGGGGAGGGGGGCAAGGCACAGATACGCAGTATTTT.